These T cell receptor beta chains were read from a single sample in a study of post-analysis software for immune sequencing data. TCRdb reprocessed the PCR reads with MiXCR, giving one entry per CDR3 protein. The sample includes roughly 600,000 distinct CDR3 sequences, roughly 47% of them seen just once. The sequenced sample consisted of blood. The receptors were sampled from a girl aged 10 to 17 with multiple sclerosis. Each CDR3 is given with its conserved first and last residue. Fields, in order: D gene, J gene, V gene, clone size, CDR3 protein, CDR3 DNA. The D gene is left open where the match is weak. For some rows the clone size is stated as once, few or many, or as a class when expanded; others skip it.

-,TRBJ1-4,TRBV5-5,-,CASSLRDQGLFF,TGTGCCAGCAGTCTCCGGGACCAAGGACTGTTTTTT
-,TRBJ1-4,TRBV5-1,few,CASSPDSEKLFF,TGCGCCAGCAGCCCGGACAGTGAAAAACTGTTTTTT
-,TRBJ1-6,TRBV27,-,CASSMPGDSPLHF,TGTGCCAGCAGTATGCCTGGGGATTCACCCCTCCACTTT
TRBD1,TRBJ2-1,TRBV12-3/TRBV12-4,-,CASREGQGYNEQFF,TGTGCCAGCAGGGAGGGACAGGGCTACAATGAGCAGTTCTTC
-,TRBJ2-1,TRBV27,many,CASSTTGTTAYNEQFF,TGTGCCAGCAGTACAACCGGGACGACGGCCTACAATGAGCAGTTCTTC
TRBD2,TRBJ2-5,TRBV12-3/TRBV12-4,-,CASSLVAGGGADETQYF,TGTGCCAGCAGTTTAGTAGCGGGCGGGGGGGCGGATGAGACCCAGTACTTC
TRBD1,TRBJ1-1,TRBV10-3,-,CAISETGESTEAFF,TGTGCCATCAGTGAGACAGGGGAGAGCACTGAAGCTTTCTTT
-,TRBJ2-7,TRBV6-5,-,CASSYSKYRSTYEQYF,TGTGCCAGCAGTTACTCGAAGTACAGGAGCACCTACGAGCAGTACTTC
-,TRBJ2-7,TRBV5-1,-,CASREGHPSEQYF,TGCGCCAGCAGGGAGGGTCACCCCTCCGAGCAGTACTTC
-,TRBJ1-1,TRBV4-2,-,CASSDEPGAYTEAFF,TGTGCCAGCAGCGATGAACCGGGGGCGTACACTGAAGCTTTCTTT
-,TRBJ1-2,TRBV20-1,once,CSAALSFHGYTF,TGCAGTGCCGCACTGTCCTTTCATGGCTACACCTTC
TRBD1,TRBJ1-1,TRBV6-2/TRBV6-3,few,CASSQQGMNTEAFF,TGTGCCAGCAGTCAACAGGGGATGAACACTGAAGCTTTCTTT
TRBD2,TRBJ2-5,TRBV12-3/TRBV12-4,few,CASSFVAGRWETQYF,TGTGCCAGCAGTTTTGTAGCGGGACGGTGGGAGACCCAGTACTTC
-,TRBJ1-5,TRBV12-3/TRBV12-4,-,CASSEAPSRPQHF,TGTGCCAGCAGTGAGGCACCCTCAAGGCCCCAGCATTTT
-,TRBJ1-3,TRBV29-1,once,CSVDWGNTIYF,TGCAGCGTTGACTGGGGAAACACCATATATTTT
-,TRBJ1-4,TRBV20-1,-,CSAAHKNEKLFF,TGCAGTGCAGCCCACAAGAATGAAAAACTGTTTTTT
-,TRBJ2-7,TRBV10-3,once,CAISSKASSYEQYF,TGTGCCATCAGTTCCAAAGCGAGCTCCTACGAGCAGTACTTC
TRBD1,TRBJ1-5,TRBV24-1,many,CATSDPGTGHQPQHF,TGTGCCACCAGTGACCCGGGGACAGGGCATCAGCCCCAGCATTTT
TRBD2,TRBJ2-7,TRBV20-1,-,CSARLAGTTYEQYF,TGCAGTGCTCGACTAGCGGGGACTACCTACGAGCAGTACTTC
TRBD2,TRBJ2-7,TRBV5-1,few,CASSSGLAGEEQYF,TGCGCCAGCAGCTCGGGACTAGCGGGAGAAGAGCAGTACTTC
TRBD1,TRBJ1-1,TRBV5-5,-,CASSLRTGEEAFF,TGTGCCAGCAGCCTTAGGACAGGAGAGGAAGCTTTCTTT
TRBD2,TRBJ2-3,TRBV7-8,many,CASSSRLAEGTDTQYF,TGTGCCAGCAGCTCCCGACTAGCGGAGGGCACAGATACGCAGTATTTT
-,TRBJ1-2,TRBV5-1,few,CASSPAATPHGYTF,TGCGCCAGCAGCCCCGCGGCAACGCCTCATGGCTACACCTTC
-,TRBJ2-7,TRBV4-1,-,CASSQEHRDYEQYF,TGCGCCAGCAGCCAAGAACACAGGGACTACGAGCAGTACTTC
-,TRBJ2-6,TRBV12-3/TRBV12-4,-,CASRMESGANVLTF,TGTGCCAGCAGGATGGAGTCTGGGGCCAACGTCCTGACTTTC
TRBD1,TRBJ2-7,TRBV25-1,-,CASSESGTGIYEQYF,TGTGCCAGCAGTGAATCGGGGACAGGGATATACGAGCAGTACTTC
TRBD1,TRBJ2-6,TRBV12-3/TRBV12-4,few,CASRPPRDRSSGANVLTF,TGTGCCAGCAGGCCCCCTCGGGACAGGAGCTCTGGGGCCAACGTCCTGACTTTC
-,TRBJ2-7,TRBV5-1,-,CASRLGRDYEQYF,TGCGCCAGCAGACTCGGTCGTGACTACGAGCAGTACTTC
-,TRBJ2-5,TRBV5-6,-,CASSLPSQETQYF,TGTGCCAGCAGTTTACCCAGCCAAGAGACCCAGTACTTC
TRBD1,TRBJ2-6,TRBV5-1,-,CASSLGDRPSSGANVLTF,TGCGCCAGCAGCTTGGGGGACAGACCTAGCTCTGGGGCCAACGTCCTGACTTTC
-,TRBJ2-3,TRBV20-1,-,CSATTADTQYF,TGCAGTGCTACAACAGCAGATACGCAGTATTTT
-,TRBJ1-2,TRBV15,few,CATSPAVDYGYTF,TGTGCCACCAGCCCTGCGGTAGACTATGGCTACACCTTC
-,TRBJ1-1,TRBV13,-,CASSFSGFSEAFF,TGTGCCAGCAGCTTTTCGGGGTTCAGTGAAGCTTTCTTT
TRBD2,TRBJ2-7,TRBV5-4,-,CASRIAGGPSYEQYF,TGTGCCAGCAGGATAGCGGGAGGGCCCTCCTACGAGCAGTACTTC
-,TRBJ2-7,TRBV29-1,-,CSVAPVLSYEQYF,TGCAGCGTCGCCCCGGTGCTCTCCTACGAGCAGTACTTC
-,TRBJ2-6,TRBV9,-,CASSLDVPRAGANVLTF,TGTGCCAGCAGCCTGGACGTCCCCCGGGCTGGGGCCAACGTCCTGACTTTC
-,TRBJ2-1,TRBV5-1,-,CASSLDVQGLPNEQFF,TGCGCCAGCAGCTTGGATGTGCAGGGATTACCGAATGAGCAGTTCTTC
TRBD1,TRBJ2-6,TRBV7-3,few,CASGTGQGAGANVLTF,TGTGCCAGCGGGACGGGACAGGGCGCCGGGGCCAACGTCCTGACTTTC
-,TRBJ2-1,TRBV10-3,-,CAIKGDSYNEQFF,TGTGCCATCAAGGGTGACTCCTACAATGAGCAGTTCTTC
-,TRBJ2-5,TRBV12-3/TRBV12-4,few,CASSLAPGQDQETQYF,TGTGCCAGCAGTTTAGCCCCCGGGCAGGACCAAGAGACCCAGTACTTC
-,TRBJ2-1,TRBV7-2,-,CASSLKRTNEQFF,TGTGCCAGCAGCTTAAAGCGGACCAATGAGCAGTTCTTC
TRBD1,TRBJ2-5,TRBV5-1,-,CASSWRGTGEETQYF,TGCGCCAGCAGCTGGAGGGGGACAGGGGAAGAGACCCAGTACTTC
-,TRBJ2-7,TRBV5-6,-,CASSYRDGTYEQYF,TGTGCCAGCAGTTACCGGGACGGAACCTACGAGCAGTACTTC
TRBD2,TRBJ2-5,TRBV2,few,CASRAGVVETQYF,TGTGCCAGCAGGGCGGGAGTGGTAGAGACCCAGTACTTC